These T cell receptor beta chains were read from a single sample in a study of shared clonotypes between healthy human individuals. Measured with immunoSEQ multiplex PCR; TCRdb has only the in-frame clones, and not every one. Of 950,000 to 1,100,000 clones listed, around 78% were seen once; the top ten hold more than 0.55%. Sequenced sample: memory CD4+ T cells from PBMCs. Receptors originate from a man between 18 and 29 years old in good health. Some clones in this sample may be carry-over from other donors' samples. The CDR3 runs from the conserved cysteine through the conserved F or W. A D gene is named only where the DNA matches it firmly. Size is omitted from some rows. Given values are once, few, many or a class for expanded clones.

size: NA; V: TRBV7-8; D: NA; J: TRBJ2-3; CDR3: CASSRYQGTDTQYF; DNA: TGTGCCAGCAGCCGATATCAGGGGACAGATACGCAGTATTTT
size: NA; V: TRBV6-1; D: TRBD2; J: TRBJ2-7; CDR3: CASSEGDYQLYEQYF; DNA: TGTGCCAGCAGTGAAGGGGACTACCAACTCTACGAGCAGTACTTC
size: NA; V: TRBV28; D: NA; J: TRBJ1-3; CDR3: CASSEVAGNTIYF; DNA: TGTGCCAGCAGTGAGGTGGCTGGAAACACCATATATTTT
size: NA; V: TRBV14; D: NA; J: TRBJ1-2; CDR3: CASSPGTYRRGGYTF; DNA: TGTGCCAGCAGCCCAGGGACTTACCGAAGGGGTGGCTACACCTTC
size: NA; V: TRBV30; D: NA; J: TRBJ1-1; CDR3: CAWATDSITEAFF; DNA: TGTGCCTGGGCTACAGATTCTATCACTGAAGCTTTCTTT
size: NA; V: TRBV7-9; D: NA; J: TRBJ1-2; CDR3: CASSLEQPLGYTF; DNA: TGTGCCAGCAGCTTAGAGCAGCCCCTGGGCTACACCTTC
size: NA; V: TRBV7-2; D: NA; J: TRBJ2-1; CDR3: CASSLLDGRSYNEQFF; DNA: TGTGCCAGCAGCTTACTTGACGGTCGGTCCTACAATGAGCAGTTCTTC
size: NA; V: TRBV19; D: TRBD1; J: TRBJ1-2; CDR3: CASSPGQGYGYTF; DNA: TGTGCCAGTAGTCCTGGACAGGGGTACGGCTACACCTTC
size: NA; V: TRBV6-5; D: NA; J: TRBJ2-7; CDR3: CASSYLARSYEQYF; DNA: TGTGCCAGCAGTTACTTGGCTAGGTCCTACGAGCAGTACTTC
size: NA; V: TRBV7-9; D: TRBD1; J: TRBJ2-7; CDR3: CASNDEGTGDEQYF; DNA: TGTGCCAGCAACGATGAGGGGACAGGGGACGAGCAGTACTTC
size: NA; V: TRBV2; D: TRBD2; J: TRBJ2-1; CDR3: CASNPRLALRNEQFF; DNA: TGTGCCAGCAACCCCCGACTAGCCTTGAGGAATGAGCAGTTCTTC
size: NA; V: TRBV28; D: NA; J: TRBJ1-1; CDR3: CASSLGGETGNTEAFF; DNA: TGTGCCAGCAGTTTGGGAGGCGAGACAGGGAACACTGAAGCTTTCTTT
size: NA; V: TRBV4-2; D: NA; J: TRBJ2-7; CDR3: CASSHSAGSSSYEQYF; DNA: TGTGCCAGCAGCCATAGCGCTGGGTCCTCGAGCTACGAGCAGTACTTC
size: NA; V: TRBV7-9; D: NA; J: TRBJ1-5; CDR3: CASTTTGSNQPQHF; DNA: TGTGCCAGCACAACCACAGGGAGCAATCAGCCCCAGCATTTT
size: NA; V: TRBV5-1; D: NA; J: TRBJ2-7; CDR3: CASSLAAASYEQYF; DNA: TGCGCCAGCAGCTTGGCGGCGGCTTCCTACGAGCAGTACTTC
size: NA; V: TRBV2; D: NA; J: TRBJ2-7; CDR3: CASSQTENYEQYF; DNA: TGTGCCAGCAGCCAAACAGAAAACTACGAGCAGTACTTC
size: NA; V: TRBV5-8; D: TRBD1; J: TRBJ1-1; CDR3: CASSAYAGQGNTEAFF; DNA: TGTGCCAGCAGCGCATATGCGGGACAGGGGAACACTGAAGCTTTCTTT
size: NA; V: TRBV10-3; D: TRBD2; J: TRBJ2-7; CDR3: CAMRPGLGSYEQYF; DNA: TGTGCCATGCGACCGGGACTAGGTTCCTACGAGCAGTACTTC
size: NA; V: TRBV28; D: NA; J: TRBJ2-7; CDR3: CASSPTRDHEQYF; DNA: TGTGCCAGCAGCCCGACGCGGGACCACGAGCAGTACTTC
size: NA; V: TRBV7-6; D: NA; J: TRBJ1-3; CDR3: CASSPPGSPGNTIYF; DNA: TGTGCCAGCAGCCCCCCGGGTAGTCCTGGAAACACCATATATTTT
size: NA; V: TRBV7-2; D: NA; J: TRBJ2-6; CDR3: CASSPGSDSGANVLTF; DNA: TGTGCCAGCAGCCCAGGATCCGACTCTGGGGCCAACGTCCTGACTTTC
size: NA; V: TRBV4-1; D: NA; J: TRBJ1-3; CDR3: CASSQGGRSGNTIYF; DNA: TGCGCCAGCAGCCAAGGGGGGCGCTCTGGAAACACCATATATTTT
size: NA; V: TRBV29-1; D: TRBD1; J: TRBJ1-5; CDR3: CSVRAGGSNQPQHF; DNA: TGCAGCGTTCGGGCAGGGGGAAGCAATCAGCCCCAGCATTTT
size: few; V: TRBV6-5; D: TRBD1; J: TRBJ1-2; CDR3: CASSSTGSHNYGHTF; DNA: TGTGCCAGCAGTTCGACAGGGTCGCATAACTATGGCCACACCTTC
size: NA; V: TRBV28; D: NA; J: TRBJ1-5; CDR3: CASRGSSNQPQHF; DNA: TGTGCCAGCAGGGGCAGTAGCAATCAGCCCCAGCATTTT
size: NA; V: TRBV4-1; D: NA; J: TRBJ1-4; CDR3: CASSQDRRKLFF; DNA: TGCGCCAGCAGCCAAGATCGGAGAAAACTGTTTTTT
size: few; V: TRBV5-1; D: NA; J: TRBJ2-3; CDR3: CASSLETRLDTQYF; DNA: TGCGCCAGCAGCTTGGAAACCCGATTAGATACGCAGTATTTT